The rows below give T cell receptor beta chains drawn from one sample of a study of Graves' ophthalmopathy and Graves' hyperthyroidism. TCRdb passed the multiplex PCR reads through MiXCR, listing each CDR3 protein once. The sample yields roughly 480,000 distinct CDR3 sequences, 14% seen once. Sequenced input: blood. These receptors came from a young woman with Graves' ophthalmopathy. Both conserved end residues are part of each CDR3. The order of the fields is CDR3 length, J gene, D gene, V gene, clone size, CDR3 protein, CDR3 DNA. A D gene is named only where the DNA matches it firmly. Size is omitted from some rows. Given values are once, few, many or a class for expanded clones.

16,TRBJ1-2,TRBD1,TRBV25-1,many,CASSEFRDRGYYGYTF,TGTGCCAGCAGTGAATTCCGGGACAGGGGTTACTATGGCTACACCTTC
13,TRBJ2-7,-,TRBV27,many,CASSSLLSDEQYF,TGTGCCAGCAGTTCCCTTCTCTCCGACGAGCAGTACTTC
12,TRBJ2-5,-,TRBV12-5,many,CASGLLGETQYF,TGTGCTAGTGGTTTGTTAGGTGAGACCCAGTACTTC
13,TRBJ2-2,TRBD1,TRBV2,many,CATDRAITGELFF,TGTGCCACGGACAGGGCGATCACCGGGGAGCTGTTTTTT
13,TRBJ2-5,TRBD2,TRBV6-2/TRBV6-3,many,CASSPPAGGYQYF,TGTGCCAGCAGTCCCCCGGCGGGGGGGTACCAGTACTTC
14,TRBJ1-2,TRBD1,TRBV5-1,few,CASSPNRGQHGYTF,TGCGCCAGCAGCCCGAACAGGGGGCAGCATGGCTACACCTTC
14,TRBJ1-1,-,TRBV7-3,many,CASRPQGSNTEAFF,TGTGCCAGCAGACCCCAGGGCTCGAACACTGAAGCTTTCTTT
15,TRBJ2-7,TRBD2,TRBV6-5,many,CASRKLAGAPYEQYF,TGTGCCAGCAGAAAACTAGCGGGGGCCCCATACGAGCAGTACTTC
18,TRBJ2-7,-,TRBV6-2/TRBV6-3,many,CASSYHRLRHATTYEQYF,TGTGCCAGCAGTTACCATCGCCTCAGACACGCCACAACCTACGAGCAGTACTTC
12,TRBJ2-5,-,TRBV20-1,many,CSAHFVQETQYF,TGCAGTGCTCACTTTGTCCAAGAGACCCAGTACTTC
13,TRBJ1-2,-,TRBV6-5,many,CASSQDGFYGYTF,TGTGCCAGCAGTCAGGACGGATTCTATGGCTACACCTTC
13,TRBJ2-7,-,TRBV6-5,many,CASSWPDGYEQYF,TGTGCCAGCAGTTGGCCGGACGGCTACGAGCAGTACTTC
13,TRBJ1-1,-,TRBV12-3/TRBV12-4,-,CASTVHGVPEAFF,TGTGCCAGCACGGTACACGGGGTCCCTGAAGCTTTCTTT
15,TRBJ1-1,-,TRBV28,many,CASRTSASLNTEAFF,TGTGCCAGCAGAACCTCAGCCAGTTTGAACACTGAAGCTTTCTTT
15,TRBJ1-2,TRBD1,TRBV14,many,CASSLLRQGDRGYTF,TGTGCCAGCAGCCTCCTGAGACAGGGGGATCGGGGCTACACCTTC
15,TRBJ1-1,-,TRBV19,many,CASREGGTENTEAFF,TGTGCCAGCCGGGAAGGGGGAACGGAGAACACTGAAGCTTTCTTT
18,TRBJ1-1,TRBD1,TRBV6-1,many,CASSEAWDLTGANTEAFF,TGTGCCAGCAGTGAAGCGTGGGATCTGACAGGGGCGAACACTGAAGCTTTCTTT
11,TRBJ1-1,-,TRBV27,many,CASSSGREAFF,TGTGCCAGCAGTTCTGGACGTGAAGCTTTCTTT
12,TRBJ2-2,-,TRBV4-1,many,CASSQEVGELFF,TGCGCCAGCAGCCAAGAGGTTGGGGAGCTGTTTTTT
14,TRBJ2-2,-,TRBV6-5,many,CASSYSTETGELFF,TGTGCCAGCAGTTACTCGACTGAAACCGGGGAGCTGTTTTTT
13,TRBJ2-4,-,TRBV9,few,CATPRDGKNIQYF,TGTGCCACCCCGAGGGACGGCAAAAACATTCAGTACTTC
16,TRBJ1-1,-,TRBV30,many,CAWNNRETFMNTEAFF,TGTGCCTGGAATAACAGGGAAACCTTTATGAACACTGAAGCTTTCTTT
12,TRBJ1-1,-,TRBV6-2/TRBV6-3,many,CASSAGAFEAFF,TGTGCCAGCAGTGCGGGGGCTTTTGAAGCTTTCTTT
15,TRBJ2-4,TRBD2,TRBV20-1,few,CSARGAGGPRNIKYF,TGCAGTGCTAGAGGGGCGGGAGGGCCTCGTAACATTAAGTACTTC
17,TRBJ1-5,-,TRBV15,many,CATSKGHRSYSNQPQHF,TGTGCCACCAGCAAGGGGCACAGGAGTTATAGCAATCAGCCCCAGCATTTT
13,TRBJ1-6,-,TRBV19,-,CASSIATASPLHF,TGTGCCAGTAGTATTGCCACGGCCTCACCCCTCCACTTT
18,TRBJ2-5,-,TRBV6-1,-,CASSAPPGGFNGRETQYF,TGTGCCAGCAGTGCACCACCCGGGGGATTTAACGGCAGGGAGACCCAGTACTTC
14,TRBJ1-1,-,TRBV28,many,CASMVSGGGTEAFF,TGTGCCAGCATGGTGTCAGGCGGGGGGACTGAAGCTTTCTTT
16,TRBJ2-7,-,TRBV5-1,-,CASSRKTDRTIYEQYF,TGCGCCAGCAGCCGAAAAACCGACAGGACAATCTACGAGCAGTACTTC
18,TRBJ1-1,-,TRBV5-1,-,CASSWGLPGTEMNTEAFF,TGCGCCAGCAGCTGGGGCTTACCGGGAACAGAAATGAACACTGAAGCTTTCTTT
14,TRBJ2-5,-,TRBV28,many,CASSPLLPQETQYF,TGTGCCAGCAGTCCCCTACTACCCCAAGAGACCCAGTACTTC
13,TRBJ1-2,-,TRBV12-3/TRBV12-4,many,CASSGPEGDGYTF,TGTGCCAGCAGTGGGCCAGAGGGAGATGGCTACACCTTC
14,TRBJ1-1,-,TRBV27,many,CASTNRGGGTEAFF,TGTGCCAGCACTAACCGGGGGGGCGGGACTGAAGCTTTCTTT
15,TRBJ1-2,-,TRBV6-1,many,CASTHGATGLYGYTF,TGTGCCAGCACCCACGGGGCGACAGGCCTCTATGGCTACACCTTC
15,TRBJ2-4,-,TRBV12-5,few,CASGTGLKAKNIQYF,TGTGCTAGTGGGACAGGATTGAAGGCCAAAAACATTCAGTACTTC
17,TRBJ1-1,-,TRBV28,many,CATTTGPGRGYHTEAFF,TGTGCCACCACAACGGGCCCGGGGCGAGGGTATCACACTGAAGCTTTCTTT
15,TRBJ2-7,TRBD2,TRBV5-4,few,CASSVGAGGPFEQYF,TGTGCCAGCAGCGTTGGGGCGGGAGGGCCGTTCGAGCAGTACTTC
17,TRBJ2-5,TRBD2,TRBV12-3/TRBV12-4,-,CASRPRLAGDGKETQYF,TGTGCCAGCAGGCCCCGACTAGCGGGAGACGGTAAAGAGACCCAGTACTTC
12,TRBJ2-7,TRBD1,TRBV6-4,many,CAGSQGMVEQYF,TGTGCCGGTTCACAGGGGATGGTCGAGCAGTACTTC
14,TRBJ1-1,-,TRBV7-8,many,CASSQRGRSTEAFF,TGTGCCAGCAGCCAGAGAGGTCGGAGCACTGAAGCTTTCTTT
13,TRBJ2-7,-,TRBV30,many,CAWSVTLGYEQYF,TGTGCCTGGAGTGTAACACTAGGCTACGAGCAGTACTTC
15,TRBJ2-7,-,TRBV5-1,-,CASSLEIASSYEQYF,TGCGCCAGCAGCTTAGAAATCGCCAGCTCCTACGAGCAGTACTTC
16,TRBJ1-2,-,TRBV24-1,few,CATSDSRTGEGHGYTF,TGTGCCACCAGTGATTCCAGAACCGGGGAGGGTCATGGCTACACCTTC
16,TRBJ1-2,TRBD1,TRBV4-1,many,CASSPFRQGALYGYTF,TGCGCCAGCAGCCCCTTCAGACAGGGGGCCCTCTATGGCTACACCTTC
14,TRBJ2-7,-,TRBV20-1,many,CSARASLSSYEQYF,TGCAGTGCTAGGGCTTCATTGAGCTCCTACGAGCAGTACTTC
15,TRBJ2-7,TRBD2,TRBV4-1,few,CASSQVFGGADEQYF,TGCGCCAGCAGCCAAGTCTTCGGGGGGGCGGACGAGCAGTACTTC
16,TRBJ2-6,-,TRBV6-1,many,CASLPAASFGANVLTF,TGTGCCAGCCTCCCGGCAGCCTCCTTTGGGGCCAACGTCCTGACTTTC
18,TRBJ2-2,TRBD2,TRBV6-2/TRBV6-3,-,CASSYRTPGLAGAGELFF,TGTGCCAGCAGTTACCGCACCCCGGGACTAGCGGGAGCCGGGGAGCTGTTTTTT
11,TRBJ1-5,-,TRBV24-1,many,CATSENQPQHF,TGTGCCACCAGTGAAAATCAGCCCCAGCATTTT
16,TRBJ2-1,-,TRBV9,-,CASSVGRGSSYNEQFF,TGTGCCAGCAGCGTAGGTCGGGGGAGCTCCTACAATGAGCAGTTCTTC
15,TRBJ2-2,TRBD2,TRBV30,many,CAWIRLAGATGELFF,TGTGCCTGGATTAGACTAGCGGGAGCGACCGGGGAGCTGTTTTTT
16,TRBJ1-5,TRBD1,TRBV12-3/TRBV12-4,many,CASSLSGTASNQPQHF,TGTGCCAGCAGTTTATCCGGGACAGCTAGCAATCAGCCCCAGCATTTT
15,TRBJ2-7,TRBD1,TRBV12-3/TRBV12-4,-,CASRPAGTGPVEQYF,TGTGCCAGCAGACCCGCCGGGACAGGGCCGGTGGAGCAGTACTTC
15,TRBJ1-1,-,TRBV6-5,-,CASSYGGSGGTEAFF,TGTGCCAGCAGTTACGGCGGTTCTGGCGGCACTGAAGCTTTCTTT
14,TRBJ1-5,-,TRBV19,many,CASSLGRINQPQHF,TGTGCCAGTAGCCTGGGACGGATCAATCAGCCCCAGCATTTT
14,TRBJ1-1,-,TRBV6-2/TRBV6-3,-,CASSYSPLNTEAFF,TGTGCCAGCAGTTATTCCCCCTTGAACACTGAAGCTTTCTTT
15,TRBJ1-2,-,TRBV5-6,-,CASSLAPQGNYGYTF,TGTGCCAGCAGCTTGGCCCCCCAGGGAAACTATGGCTACACCTTC
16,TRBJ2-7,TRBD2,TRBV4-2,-,CASSHSLAGSSYEQYF,TGTGCCAGCAGCCACTCGTTAGCGGGTTCATCCTACGAGCAGTACTTC
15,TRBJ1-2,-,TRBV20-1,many,CSARRGGGQDYGYTF,TGCAGTGCTAGGCGAGGGGGGGGGCAGGACTATGGCTACACCTTC
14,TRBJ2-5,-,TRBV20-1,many,CSARDRGVQETQYF,TGCAGTGCTAGAGATCGTGGGGTACAAGAGACCCAGTACTTC